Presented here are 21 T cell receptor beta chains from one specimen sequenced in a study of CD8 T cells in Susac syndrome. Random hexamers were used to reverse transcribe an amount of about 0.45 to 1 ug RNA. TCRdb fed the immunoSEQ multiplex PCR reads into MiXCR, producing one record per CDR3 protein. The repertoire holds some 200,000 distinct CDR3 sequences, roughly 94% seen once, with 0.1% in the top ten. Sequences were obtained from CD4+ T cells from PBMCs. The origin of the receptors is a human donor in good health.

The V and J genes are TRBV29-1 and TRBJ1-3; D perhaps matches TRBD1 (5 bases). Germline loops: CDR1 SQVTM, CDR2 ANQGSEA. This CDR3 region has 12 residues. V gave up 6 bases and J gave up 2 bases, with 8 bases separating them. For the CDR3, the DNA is TGCAGCGTAGGGACCGCTGGAAACACCATATATTTT. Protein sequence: CSVGTAGNTIYF.

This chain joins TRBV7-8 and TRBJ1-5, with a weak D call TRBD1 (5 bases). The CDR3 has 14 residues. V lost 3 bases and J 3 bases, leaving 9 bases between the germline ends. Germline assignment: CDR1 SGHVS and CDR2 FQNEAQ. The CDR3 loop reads CASSLLGTNQPQHF. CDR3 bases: TGTGCCAGCAGCTTGTTAGGGACCAATCAGCCCCAGCATTTT.

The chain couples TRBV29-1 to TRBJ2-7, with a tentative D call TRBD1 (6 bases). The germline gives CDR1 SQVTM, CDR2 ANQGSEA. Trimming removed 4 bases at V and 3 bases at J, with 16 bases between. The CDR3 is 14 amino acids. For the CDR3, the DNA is TGCAGCGTTGTGGACAGAACGAGATTCTACGAGCAGTACTTC. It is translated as CSVVDRTRFYEQYF.

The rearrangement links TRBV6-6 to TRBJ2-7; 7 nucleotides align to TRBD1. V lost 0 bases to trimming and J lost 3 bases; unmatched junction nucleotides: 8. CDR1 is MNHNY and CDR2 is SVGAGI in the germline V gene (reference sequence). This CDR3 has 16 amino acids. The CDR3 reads CASSYSLSGGFYEQYF. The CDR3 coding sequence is TGTGCCAGCAGTTACTCGTTGTCAGGGGGATTCTACGAGCAGTACTTC.

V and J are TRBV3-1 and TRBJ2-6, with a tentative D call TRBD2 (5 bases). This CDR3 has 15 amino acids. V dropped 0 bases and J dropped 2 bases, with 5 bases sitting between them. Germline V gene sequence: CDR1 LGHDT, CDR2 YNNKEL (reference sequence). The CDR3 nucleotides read TGTGCCAGCAGCCAAGACGGGGCTGGGGCCAACGTCCTGACTTTC. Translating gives CASSQDGAGANVLTF.

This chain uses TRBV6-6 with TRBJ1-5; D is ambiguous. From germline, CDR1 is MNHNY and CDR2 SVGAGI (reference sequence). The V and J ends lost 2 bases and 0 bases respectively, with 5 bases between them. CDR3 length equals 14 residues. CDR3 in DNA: TGTGCCAGCAGTTACCGGGGTAGCAATCAGCCCCAGCATTTT. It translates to CASSYRGSNQPQHF.

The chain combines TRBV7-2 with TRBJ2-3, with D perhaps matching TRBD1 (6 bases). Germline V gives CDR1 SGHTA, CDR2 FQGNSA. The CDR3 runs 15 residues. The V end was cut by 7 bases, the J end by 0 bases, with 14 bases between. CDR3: CASILQGVSTDTQYF. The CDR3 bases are TGTGCCAGCATCCTACAGGGAGTTAGCACAGATACGCAGTATTTT.

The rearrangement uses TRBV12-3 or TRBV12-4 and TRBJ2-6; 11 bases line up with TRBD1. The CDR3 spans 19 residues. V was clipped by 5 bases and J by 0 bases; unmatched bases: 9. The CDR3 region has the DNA TGTGCCAGCAGTCCGACCGCCGGGACAGGGGGCTCTGGGGCCAACGTCCTGACTTTC. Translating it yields CASSPTAGTGGSGANVLTF.

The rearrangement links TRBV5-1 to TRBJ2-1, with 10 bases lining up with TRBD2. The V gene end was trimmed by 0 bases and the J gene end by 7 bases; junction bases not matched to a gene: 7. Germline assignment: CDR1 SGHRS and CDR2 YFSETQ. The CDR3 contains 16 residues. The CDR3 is CASSLAATSGRNEQFF. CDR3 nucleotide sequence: TGCGCCAGCAGCTTGGCAGCGACTAGCGGGCGGAATGAGCAGTTCTTC.

CDR3 residues: CASRAGQGREAFF. CDR3 sequence (DNA): TGTGCCAGCAGGGCCGGACAGGGGCGTGAAGCTTTCTTT. The rearrangement links TRBV3-1 to TRBJ1-1; 9 bases match TRBD1. With 6 bases clipped from V and 7 bases from J, the junction kept 6 bases outside the gene matches. The length of the CDR3 is 13 residues. Germline V gene sequence: CDR1 LGHDT, CDR2 YNNKEL (reference sequence). The full variable domain, rest sourced from reference TRBV3-1 and TRBJ1-1, is DTAVSQTPKYLVTQMGNDKSIKCEQNLGHDTMYWYKQDSKKFLKIMFSYNNKELIINETVPNRFSPKSPDKAHLNLHINSLELGDSAVYFCASRAGQGREAFFGQGTRLTVV.

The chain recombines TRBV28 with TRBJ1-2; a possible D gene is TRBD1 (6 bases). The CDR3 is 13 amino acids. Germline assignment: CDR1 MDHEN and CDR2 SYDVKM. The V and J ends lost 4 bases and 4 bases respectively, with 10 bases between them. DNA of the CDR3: TGTGCCAGCAGTTCCTCGGGGGCCTATGGCTACACCTTC. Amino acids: CASSSSGAYGYTF.

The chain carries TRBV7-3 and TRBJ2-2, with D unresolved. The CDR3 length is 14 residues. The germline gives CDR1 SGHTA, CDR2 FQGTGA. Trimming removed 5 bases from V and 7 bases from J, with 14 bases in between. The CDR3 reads CASSPLVDNGELFF. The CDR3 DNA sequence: TGTGCCAGCAGCCCCTTGGTCGACAACGGGGAGCTGTTTTTT.

The CDR3: CSARPPSGHPKYNEQFF. The CDR3 nucleotides are TGCAGCGCCCGCCCCCCTTCCGGACATCCCAAGTACAATGAGCAGTTCTTC. The chain is built from TRBV29-1 and TRBJ2-1, with D perhaps matching TRBD1 (5 bases). This CDR3 has 17 residues. Germline V gene data show CDR1 as SQVTM and CDR2 as ANQGSEA. V gave up 7 bases and J gave up 4 bases, with 26 bases separating them.

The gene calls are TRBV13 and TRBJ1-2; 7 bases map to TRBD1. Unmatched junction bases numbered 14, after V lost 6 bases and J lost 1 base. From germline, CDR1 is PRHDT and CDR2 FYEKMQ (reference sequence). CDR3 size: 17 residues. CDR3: CASSRPGQISVNYGYTF. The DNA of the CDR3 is TGTGCCAGCAGTAGACCGGGACAGATATCAGTTAACTATGGCTACACCTTC.

The CDR3 spells CASSEVPPGRASYNEQFF. Here the CDR3 DNA reads TGTGCCAGCAGTGAAGTCCCGCCAGGGCGGGCCTCCTACAATGAGCAGTTCTTC. This sequence joins TRBV25-1 and TRBJ2-1; TRBD1 or TRBD2 may be the D gene (5 bases each). Germline-derived CDR1 and CDR2 are MGHDK and SYGVNS. CDR3 size: 18 residues. Trimming took 2 bases from V and 0 from J, leaving 17 bases between them.

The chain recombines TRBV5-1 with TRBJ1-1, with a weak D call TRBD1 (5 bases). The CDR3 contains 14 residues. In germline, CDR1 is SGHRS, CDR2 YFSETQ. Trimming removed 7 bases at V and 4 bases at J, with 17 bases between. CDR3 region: CASRIGGGGTEAFF. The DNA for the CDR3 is TGCGCCAGCCGGATAGGCGGCGGGGGCACTGAAGCTTTCTTT.

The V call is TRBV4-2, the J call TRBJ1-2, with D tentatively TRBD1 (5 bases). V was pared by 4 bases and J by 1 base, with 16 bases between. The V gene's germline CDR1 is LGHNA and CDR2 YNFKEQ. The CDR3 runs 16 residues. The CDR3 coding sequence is TGTGCCAGCAGCCGCTCGGTCGGGGGGTTTAACTATGGCTACACCTTC. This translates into CASSRSVGGFNYGYTF.

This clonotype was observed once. The CDR3 region has the DNA TGTGCCTGGAGTAGGCAGGCGGGGAATGAGCAGTTCTTC. Its translation is CAWSRQAGNEQFF. The V gene is TRBV30, the J gene TRBJ2-1, with a weak D call TRBD2 (6 bases). Trimming left V 2 bases short and J 7 bases short, with 12 bases between. This CDR3 spans 13 amino acids. CDR1 and CDR2 from the germline V gene are GTSNPN and SVGIG (reference sequence).

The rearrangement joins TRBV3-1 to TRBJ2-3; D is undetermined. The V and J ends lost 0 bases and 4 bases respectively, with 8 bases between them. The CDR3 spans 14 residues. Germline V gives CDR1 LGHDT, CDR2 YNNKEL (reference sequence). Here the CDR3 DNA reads TGTGCCAGCAGCCAAGAGATCGGGTCAGATACGCAGTATTTT. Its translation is CASSQEIGSDTQYF.

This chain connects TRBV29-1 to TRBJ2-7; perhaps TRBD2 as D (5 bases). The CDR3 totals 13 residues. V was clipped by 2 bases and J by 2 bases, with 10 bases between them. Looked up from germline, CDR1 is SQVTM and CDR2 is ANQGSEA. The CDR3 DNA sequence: TGCAGCGTTGAATCCGGGGTGGCCTACGAGCAGTACTTC. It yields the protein CSVESGVAYEQYF.

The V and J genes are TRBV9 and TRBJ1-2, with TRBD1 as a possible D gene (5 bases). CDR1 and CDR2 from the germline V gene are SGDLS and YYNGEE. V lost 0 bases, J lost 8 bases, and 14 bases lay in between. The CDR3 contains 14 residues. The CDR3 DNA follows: TGTGCCAGCAGCGTAGATCCCCAGGGCGGAGGCTACACCTTC. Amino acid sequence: CASSVDPQGGGYTF.